Here is one T cell receptor (beta chain) with its context. This clonotype has only a few counts. Its antigen remains unidentified. No qualities accompany the bases; no much larger clone lies one base away. Only healthy Caucasian donors were included. Using Miltenyi CD45RO+ enrichment and human naive T-cell isolation kits, memory (CD45RO+) and naive T cells were isolated from PBMC. Its CDR3 holds 13 amino acids, cysteine through phenylalanine. The DNA shown is the 39-base CDR3, in frame from base 1. CDR1 and CDR2, looked up from the germline V gene (reference sequence), are DFQATT and SNEGSKA. This entry is derived from a study of identical twins (dated by TCRdb to the mid-2010s). General notes on the study: TCR alpha and beta repertoires from monozygotic twins, unrelated adults of various ages and cord blood were deep-sequenced to test whether fetal clonotypes persist. To rule out contamination, the twin experiments were replicated at different times with different library preparation protocols.

Libraries were constructed by 5' RACE. For sequencing, an Illumina HiSeq 2000 was employed. Template switching introduced a universal primer binding site; the final cDNA contained a unique molecular identifier, enabling accurate counting of TCR cDNA molecules. Specific primers in the conserved constant-segment region were used to synthesize first-strand cDNA for TCR alpha and beta chains. To control for contamination, every cDNA library was double barcoded, receiving both a SMART-Mk sample barcode and Illumina barcodes. TruSeq adapter sequences, together with Illumina sample barcodes, were added in two successive PCR steps. TCR alpha and beta cDNA libraries were sequenced on the Illumina HiSeq platform with custom primers. As for the original processing: MiGEC was used to process raw reads and extract unique molecular identifiers, and MiXCR was used to find CDR3 positions. Recombination models were inferred per individual with the repgenHMM and IGoR tools using an EM algorithm. The tcR package in R was used for shared clonotype analysis, with sharing normalized by the product of cloneset sizes. To study raw recombination free of thymic and clonal selection effects, out-of-frame nonproductive sequences were analyzed. The public reads were reprocessed in TCRdb via fastp at Q25 and MiXCR, keeping in-frame beta chains. One record per CDR3 amino acid sequence lists the most common genes and DNA. The V and J calls here are based on TCRdb, not the publication. The table for this sample lists approximately 240,000 distinct CDR3 sequences; around an eighth of them were counted only once. The ten biggest clones cover approximately 8.8% of the sample.

Results and caveats for the whole study, not just this receptor: In monozygotic twins, out-of-frame TCR alpha sharing was systematically underestimated by recombination models, although the models agreed with sharing between unrelated individuals. Abundant cord blood beta clonotypes had fewer insertions, young adult naive repertoires showed a similar but weaker trend, and memory repertoires showed no such trend. The excess sharing between twins in beta out-of-frame sequences was weaker because fewer shared sequences reduced the signal-to-noise ratio. Because the same donors could not be followed over many years, conclusions were based on cross-sectional statistical analysis. Out-of-frame TCR alpha sequences shared between twins showed an excess of low generation-probability sequences compared with coincidental sharing between unrelated individuals. Invariant T cells such as MAIT and iNKT could partly confound zero-insertion analyses, though diverse VJ usage argued against this for most clonotypes.

The clonotype was recovered from a woman under 30 in good health. Sequencing was done on a sample of memory (CD45RO+) T cells sorted from blood. Reading the label with the study, this specimen's cell subset or site is: CD45RO+ enriched T cells. The sequence joins TRBV20-1 to TRBJ2-1; 11 junctional bases match TRBD2. The CDR3 amino acid sequence is: CRPTSGSYNEQFF. The base sequence is TGCAGGCCCACTAGCGGGAGTTACAATGAGCAGTTCTTC.